Following are 25 T cell receptor beta chains from one sample sequenced in a study of OX40 agonist ivuxolimab in advanced cancers. Libraries were prepared by immunoSEQ multiplex PCR; TCRdb keeps only in-frame clonotypes and omits some of them. The data show about 92,000 clones, under 85% seen once. The specimen comprised CD4+ or CD8+ T cells sorted from blood, sampled in a trial of the OX40 agonist ivuxolimab. The receptors stem from an adult with an advanced solid tumor such as melanoma, head and neck, liver or kidney cancer.

V usage is TRBV15 and J usage is TRBJ2-5; D perhaps matches TRBD2 (6 bases). The CDR3 is made up of 15 amino acids. V gave up 0 bases and J gave up 0 bases, with 8 bases separating them. Germline values: CDR1 LNHNV, CDR2 YYDKDF (reference sequence). The CDR3 sequence is CATSRDRGYQETQYF. For the CDR3, the DNA is TGTGCCACCAGCAGAGATCGGGGGTACCAAGAGACCCAGTACTTC.

DNA for the CDR3: TGTGCCAGCAGCCAAGGGACAGGGATGTTCAATGAGCAGTTCTTC. It translates to CASSQGTGMFNEQFF. The chain has TRBV14 and TRBJ2-1, with 8 bases that match TRBD1. Germline V lookup: CDR1 SGHDN, CDR2 FVKESK. V dropped 1 base and J dropped 6; count of bases not matched to a gene: 5. The CDR3 is 15 amino acids.

CDR3 bases: TGTGCCAGCAGTTTAGGGGTCGACCCACGGAAGGATGAGCAGTTCTTC. Protein: CASSLGVDPRKDEQFF. V and J are TRBV27 and TRBJ2-1; no definite D call. The CDR3 sequence is 16 residues long. V was cut by 2 bases and J by 8 bases, with 19 bases left in between. Germline V gene data show CDR1 as MNHEY and CDR2 as SMNVEV (reference sequence).

This sequence joins TRBV4-2 and TRBJ1-3, with 10 bases lining up with TRBD1. The V gene end was trimmed by 4 bases and the J gene end by 0 bases; junction bases not matched to a gene: 12. This CDR3 is 19 amino acids long. Per the germline V gene, CDR1 is LGHNA and CDR2 is YNFKEQ. The CDR3 bases are TGTGCCAGCAGCCGCTTCCCGGGACAGGGGTCCCCCTCTGGAAACACCATATATTTT. It codes for CASSRFPGQGSPSGNTIYF.

The gene calls are TRBV4-2 and TRBJ2-6; TRBD1 agrees at 8 bases. CDR3 length: 18 residues. Germline CDR1 reads LGHNA; CDR2 reads YNFKEQ. With V trimmed by 0 bases and J by 0 bases, 4 bases remained unmatched. The CDR3 nucleotides read TGTGCCAGCAGCCAAGATAGGGACAGGACCTCTGGGGCCAACGTCCTGACTTTC. It is translated as CASSQDRDRTSGANVLTF.

The chain employs TRBV12-5 and TRBJ2-1, with D hard to call. Germline V gene sequence: CDR1 LGHNT, CDR2 FRNRAP. This CDR3 region has 11 residues. Trimming took 6 bases from V and 6 from J, leaving 6 bases between them. CDR3 DNA sequence: TGTGCTAGTGGCCCCATCAATGAGCAGTTCTTC. This gives the protein CASGPINEQFF.

This chain joins TRBV27 and TRBJ2-3, with D unclear. Per the germline V gene, CDR1 is MNHEY and CDR2 is SMNVEV (reference sequence). This CDR3 region has 15 residues. Between the trimmed V and J ends, which lost 4 bases and 4 bases, there was a span of 15 bases. The CDR3 here is CASSSRLPLADTQYF. The CDR3 bases are TGTGCCAGCAGTTCGAGACTGCCGCTCGCAGATACGCAGTATTTT.

This clone was picked up one time. The genes are TRBV28 and TRBJ1-1, with a tentative D call TRBD1 (5 bases). CDR1 and CDR2 from the germline V gene are MDHEN and SYDVKM. The V end lost 2 bases, the J end lost 11 bases, and 15 bases lay between the germline ends. The CDR3 sequence is 13 residues long. CDR3 in DNA: TGTGCCAGCAGTTTAACACAGGCTAACGAGGCTTTCTTT. It encodes CASSLTQANEAFF.

The chain is built from TRBV5-4 and TRBJ2-3; D ambiguous. V dropped 4 bases and J dropped 0 bases, with 9 bases sitting between them. The CDR3 length is 14 residues. Germline assignment: CDR1 SGHNT and CDR2 YYREEE (reference sequence). The CDR3 loop is CASSRTASTDTQYF. The CDR3 DNA reads TGTGCCAGCAGCAGGACCGCTAGCACAGATACGCAGTATTTT.

The V and J genes are TRBV2 and TRBJ1-2, with D hard to call. The CDR3 is 13 amino acids. Trimming pared 2 bases from V and 3 bases from J, leaving 7 bases between. From germline, CDR1 is SNHLY and CDR2 FYNNEI. CDR3 sequence (DNA): TGTGCCAGCAGTGAACAAATGGACTATGGCTACACCTTC. Its protein is CASSEQMDYGYTF.

The chain combines TRBV29-1 with TRBJ1-1; 7 bases are a match to TRBD1. Germline lookup yields CDR1 SQVTM and CDR2 ANQGSEA. V shed 6 bases and J 4 bases; nucleotides not matched to a gene: 8. CDR3 length equals 13 residues. The CDR3 coding sequence is TGCAGCGTATCAACAGGGGTGGGCACTGAAGCTTTCTTT. Its protein product is CSVSTGVGTEAFF.

The CDR3 sequence is CASSLVRLAVGTDTQYF. In nucleotides, the CDR3 is TGTGCCAGCAGCTTAGTCCGTCTAGCGGTGGGCACAGATACGCAGTATTTT. V and J are TRBV7-9 and TRBJ2-3; TRBD2 aligns across 7 bases. V was clipped by 1 base and J by 1 base; unmatched bases: 8. The CDR3 runs to 17 residues. CDR1 SEHNR and CDR2 FQNEAQ come from the germline V gene (reference sequence).

The chain employs TRBV21-1 and TRBJ2-1; no DNA check was done on the table's D call, TRBD2. TRBV21-1 is designated a pseudogene. The CDR3 has 16 amino acids. The CDR3 sequence: CASSYRTSGGNNEQFF. The CDR3 coding sequence is TGTGCCAGCAGCTACCGAACTAGCGGGGGGAACAATGAGCAGTTCTTC.

This clone showed up just a few times. The rearrangement uses TRBV4-1 and TRBJ2-1, with 9 nucleotides matching TRBD1. The CDR3 length is 16 residues. V lost 1 base to trimming and J lost 8 bases; unmatched junction nucleotides: 9. The germline gives CDR1 MGHRA, CDR2 YSYEKL. CDR3: CASSQVRTGESHEQFF. The CDR3 nucleotides are TGCGCCAGCAGCCAAGTTAGGACAGGGGAGTCTCATGAGCAGTTCTTC.

The DNA for the CDR3 is TGTGCCAGCAGCCTTAGGGGGGGCCACTCCTACAATGAGCAGTTCTTC. It encodes CASSLRGGHSYNEQFF. The J gene is TRBJ2-1, the V gene TRBV5-6; D is perhaps TRBD2 (7 bases). This CDR3 has 16 amino acids. Trimming removed 4 bases at V and 0 bases at J, with 14 bases between. Germline CDR1 SGHDT, CDR2 YYEEEE.

This clone was counted a single time. The genes are TRBV19 and TRBJ2-3; D perhaps matches TRBD1 (5 bases). V lost 6 bases to trimming and J lost 3 bases, with 19 bases between them. The CDR3 extends over 16 amino acids. Germline V gives CDR1 LNHDA, CDR2 SQIVND (reference sequence). Here the CDR3 reads CASRPSRGGATDTQYF. In DNA form, the CDR3 reads TGTGCCAGTAGACCGTCTAGGGGTGGTGCGACAGATACGCAGTATTTT. Based on the CDR3 plus reference TRBV19 and TRBJ2-3, the full variable domain is DGGITQSPKYLFRKEGQNVTLSCEQNLNHDAMYWYRQDPGQGLRLIYYSQIVNDFQKGDIAEGYSVSREKKESFPLTVTSAQKNPTAFYLCASRPSRGGATDTQYFGPGTRLTVL.

The DNA for the CDR3 is TGTGCCACCAGCAGAGATCGGAGCGGTTACAATGAGTGGCAGTTCTTC. Its translation: CATSRDRSGYNEWQFF. V is TRBV15 and J is TRBJ2-1; D perhaps matches TRBD2 (5 bases). This CDR3 is 16 amino acids long. V was trimmed by 0 bases and J by 12 bases, leaving 21 bases between them. CDR1 and CDR2 (germline): LNHNV, YYDKDF (reference sequence).

The rearrangement joins TRBV9 to TRBJ1-4; 7 positions agree with TRBD1. The CDR3 consists of 13 residues. The trim removed 4 bases at V and 7 bases at J, leaving 4 bases unmatched. The germline CDR1 and CDR2 sequences are SGDLS and YYNGEE. DNA of the CDR3: TGTGCCAGCAGCCGACAGGGCGGTGAAAAACTGTTTTTT. It yields the protein CASSRQGGEKLFF. The whole variable domain, filled in from reference TRBV9 and TRBJ1-4, reads DSGVTQTPKHLITATGQRVTLRCSPRSGDLSVYWYQQSLDQGLQFLIQYYNGEERAKGNILERFSAQQFPDLHSELNLSSLELGDSALYFCASSRQGGEKLFFGSGTQLSVL.

V is TRBV19 and J is TRBJ1-1; 8 positions agree with TRBD1. After removal of 7 bases from V and 4 bases from J, the junction contained 14 bases not matched to a gene. The germline gives CDR1 LNHDA, CDR2 SQIVND (reference sequence). The CDR3 runs to 16 residues. CDR3: CASMILTGGPGTEAFF. In DNA, the CDR3 is TGTGCCAGTATGATCCTCACAGGGGGGCCGGGCACTGAAGCTTTCTTT.

This clone was detected only once. The genes are TRBV7-2 and TRBJ2-3; D is possibly TRBD2 (6 bases). V lost 3 bases and J 5 bases, leaving 12 bases between the germline ends. The germline gives CDR1 SGHTA, CDR2 FQGNSA. The CDR3 sequence is 14 residues long. CDR3 DNA sequence: TGTGCCAGCAGCTTGAATAGGGGAGGAGATACGCAGTATTTT. Its protein is CASSLNRGGDTQYF.

In its sample, this clone was seen once. The genes are TRBV19 and TRBJ1-1; D is ambiguous. Trimming stripped 4 bases from V and 1 base from J, with 13 bases between. In germline, CDR1 is LNHDA, CDR2 SQIVND (reference sequence). This CDR3 comprises 15 residues. In nucleotides, the CDR3 is TGTGCCAGTAGTAGACGGGAGCACTCGAACACTGAAGCTTTCTTT. As protein: CASSRREHSNTEAFF.

The J gene is TRBJ2-2, the V gene TRBV7-8, with no clear D. The CDR3 covers 15 residues. Germline-derived CDR1 and CDR2 are SGHVS and FQNEAQ. V gave up 1 base and J gave up 1 base, with 7 bases separating them. CDR3 sequence (DNA): TGTGCCAGCAGCTTAGTCTCGAGGAACACCGGGGAGCTGTTTTTT. Amino acid sequence: CASSLVSRNTGELFF.

The chain combines TRBV7-2 with TRBJ1-6; unclear D gene. Germline CDR1 is SGHTA and CDR2 is FQGNSA. The CDR3 is made up of 13 amino acids. V was clipped by 4 bases and J by 9 bases, with 10 bases between them. CDR3 loop: CASSSLLASPLHF. The CDR3 bases are TGTGCCAGCAGCTCCCTTCTAGCTTCACCCCTCCACTTT.

This clone is a singleton in its sample. The chain carries TRBV6-5 and TRBJ1-5; a possible D gene is TRBD1 (5 bases). CDR1 is MNHEY, CDR2 SVGAGI, per germline. The CDR3 runs to 14 residues. V shed 4 bases and J shed 7 bases, with 14 bases lying between them. The CDR3 is CASSSPGAGQPQHF. The CDR3 DNA reads as TGTGCCAGCAGTTCCCCTGGGGCGGGACAGCCCCAGCATTTT.

The table lists this clone with a count of one. The V call is TRBV5-6, the J call TRBJ1-3, with D maybe TRBD1 (6 bases). V lost 2 bases and J lost 0, with 12 bases in between. The CDR3 length is 16 residues. CDR1 SGHDT and CDR2 YYEEEE come from the germline V gene. The CDR3: CASSFLPGDSGNTIYF. Written as DNA, the CDR3 is TGTGCCAGCAGCTTTCTCCCAGGGGACTCTGGAAACACCATATATTTT.